Listed here are 19 T cell receptor beta chains from one sample, sequenced in a study of T cell responses to AZD1222 COVID-19 vaccine. Sequenced by immunoSEQ multiplex PCR; TCRdb stores in-frame clones only, minus some. This table has around 81,000 clones, 85% to 95% appearing once. Sequenced here: peripheral blood, sampled 28 days after the second AZD1222 dose. These TCRs come from an adult who received the AZD1222 COVID-19 vaccine.

This sequence joins TRBV7-2 and TRBJ2-7; D call uncertain. Trimming removed 4 bases at V and 6 bases at J, with 19 bases between. The CDR3 extends over 15 amino acids. CDR1 is SGHTA and CDR2 is FQGNSA in the germline V gene. This CDR3 is CASSSDGVRFGEQYF. CDR3 sequence (DNA): TGTGCCAGCAGCTCAGACGGAGTTCGGTTCGGCGAGCAGTACTTC.

This clone was observed once. V and J are TRBV28 and TRBJ1-6, with 9 positions matching TRBD1. CDR1 and CDR2 from the germline V gene are MDHEN and SYDVKM. J lost 10 bases, V lost 6 bases, and 10 bases had no gene match. There are 15 residues in the CDR3. CDR3 residues: CASSLGDRVGSPLHF. The CDR3 coding sequence is TGTGCCAGCAGCCTGGGGGACAGGGTAGGATCACCCCTCCACTTT.

The chain's CDR3 is CASSSAGGGYNEQFF. The CDR3, as DNA: TGTGCCAGCAGCTCTGCGGGGGGTGGGTACAATGAGCAGTTCTTC. The chain recombines TRBV27 with TRBJ2-1, with TRBD2 matching over 8 bases. The V segment lost 6 bases and the J segment 4 bases; nucleotides outside the gene matches: 8. Germline values: CDR1 MNHEY, CDR2 SMNVEV (reference sequence). This CDR3 is 15 amino acids long.

The CDR3 region has the DNA TGTGCCAGCAGCTTCCAGACAGGGATGTCCCACGAGCAGTACTTC. It specifies CASSFQTGMSHEQYF. The chain couples TRBV21-1 to TRBJ2-7; the table's TRBD1 call for D was not verified on the DNA. TRBV21-1 is an annotated pseudogene. This CDR3 region has 15 residues.

The V call is TRBV19, the J call TRBJ2-7; TRBD2 is a possible D gene (5 bases). The CDR3 is made up of 14 amino acids. The V end was cut by 5 bases, the J end by 3 bases, with 14 bases between. The germline CDR1 and CDR2 sequences are LNHDA and SQIVND (reference sequence). In DNA form, the CDR3 reads TGTGCCAGTAGTTTCGGGGATATGATCTACGAGCAGTACTTC. It yields the protein CASSFGDMIYEQYF.

The V call is TRBV18, the J call TRBJ1-5, with D maybe TRBD1 (5 bases). The CDR3 length is 13 residues. V lost 3 bases and J lost 8, with 11 bases in between. In germline, CDR1 is KGHSH, CDR2 LQKENI. Here the CDR3 DNA reads TGTGCCAGCTCACCCGACAGTCTTGAGCCCCAGCATTTT. Translation gives CASSPDSLEPQHF.

The chain is built from TRBV2 and TRBJ1-5; tentative D call: TRBD1 (5 bases). The V and J ends lost 6 bases and 0 bases respectively, with 18 bases between them. From germline, CDR1 is SNHLY and CDR2 FYNNEI. The CDR3 loop spans 17 amino acids. For the CDR3, the DNA is TGTGCCAGCAGGAGGGGAGGGCCGGGATATAGCAATCAGCCCCAGCATTTT. Its translation is CASRRGGPGYSNQPQHF.

The chain is built from TRBV4-3 and TRBJ2-7; D is tentatively TRBD1 or TRBD2 (5 bases each). CDR1 is LGHNA, CDR2 YSLEER, per germline. With 1 base removed from V and 0 bases from J, the gap between germline ends came to 10 bases. The CDR3 contains 15 residues. DNA for the CDR3: TGCGCCAGCAGCCAAGTTTGGGGGAGCTCCTACGAGCAGTACTTC. Amino acid sequence: CASSQVWGSSYEQYF.

The rearrangement links TRBV7-9 to TRBJ1-3; no clear D. This CDR3 spans 14 amino acids. V lost 4 bases and J lost 2, with 9 bases in between. The germline V gene has CDR1 SEHNR and CDR2 FQNEAQ (reference sequence). The CDR3 protein is CASSWSVTGNTIYF. The CDR3 bases are TGTGCCAGCAGCTGGTCGGTTACTGGAAACACCATATATTTT. Using reference TRBV7-9 and TRBJ1-3 for the parts outside the CDR3, the full variable domain is DTGVSQNPRHKITKRGQNVTFRCDPISEHNRLYWYRQTLGQGPEFLTYFQNEAQLEKSRLLSDRFSAERPKGSFSTLEIQRTEQGDSAMYLCASSWSVTGNTIYFGEGSWLTVV.

This chain uses TRBV27 with TRBJ2-7; tentative D call: TRBD2 (5 bases). This CDR3 spans 15 amino acids. V gave up 5 bases and J gave up 4 bases, with 18 bases separating them. The germline V gene encodes CDR1 MNHEY and CDR2 SMNVEV (reference sequence). DNA for the CDR3: TGTGCCAGCAGTGCGTCACTAGGGAGTTCGTACGAGCAGTACTTC. Its protein product is CASSASLGSSYEQYF.

The chain joins TRBV2 to TRBJ1-5; no clear D. This CDR3 region has 15 residues. Per germline, CDR1 SNHLY and CDR2 FYNNEI. V lost 2 bases to trimming and J lost 0 bases, with 8 bases between them. CDR3 loop: CASSERSLSNQPQHF. The DNA of the CDR3 is TGTGCCAGCAGTGAAAGGTCACTTAGCAATCAGCCCCAGCATTTT.

The gene calls are TRBV11-3 and TRBJ2-2; 9 bases are shared with TRBD2. The CDR3 is 15 residues long. V shed 3 bases and J 5 bases; nucleotides not matched to a gene: 4. Germline values: CDR1 SGHNT, CDR2 YENEEA. In nucleotides, the CDR3 is TGTGCCAGCAGCTTTGAGCTAGCGGGAACCGGGGAGCTGTTTTTT. Translated, it gives CASSFELAGTGELFF. Full variable domain (rest looked up from reference TRBV11-3 and TRBJ2-2): EAGVVQSPRYKIIEKKQPVAFWCNPISGHNTLYWYLQNLGQGPELLIRYENEEAVDDSQLPKDRFSAERLKGVDSTLKIQPAELGDSAVYLCASSFELAGTGELFFGEGSRLTVL.

V is TRBV28 and J is TRBJ1-2, with D unclear. The CDR3 consists of 12 residues. V gave up 5 bases and J gave up 2 bases, with 6 bases separating them. The V gene's germline CDR1 is MDHEN and CDR2 SYDVKM. This CDR3 is CASSGQNYGYTF. CDR3 coding DNA: TGTGCCAGCAGTGGCCAAAACTATGGCTACACCTTC.

The V and J genes are TRBV3-1 (or the pseudogene TRBV3-2) and TRBJ2-2; 7 bases map to TRBD1. The CDR3 is made up of 14 amino acids. Germline V lookup: CDR1 LGHDT, CDR2 YNNKEL (reference sequence). Trimming at V came to 3 bases and at J to 6 bases, leaving 4 bases not matched to a gene. The DNA for the CDR3 is TGTGCCAGCAGCCACAAGGGGGCATCCGGGGAGCTGTTTTTT. Protein product: CASSHKGASGELFF.

About this clone itself: This specimen includes other DNA sequences encoding the same CDR3. The chain recombines TRBV27 with TRBJ1-5; no definite D call. Germline V gives CDR1 MNHEY, CDR2 SMNVEV (reference sequence). This CDR3 spans 14 amino acids. V shed 4 bases and J shed 0 bases, with 7 bases lying between them. The CDR3 sequence is CASSSTDSNQPQHF. The CDR3 DNA is TGTGCCAGCAGTTCAACAGATAGCAATCAGCCCCAGCATTTT.

This chain links TRBV30 with TRBJ1-6; unclear D gene. Germline-derived CDR1 and CDR2 are GTSNPN and SVGIG (reference sequence). The germline V and J ends were trimmed by 0 bases and 9 bases, with 15 bases remaining between them. This CDR3 has 15 amino acids. CDR3 DNA sequence: TGTGCCTGGAGTGTACGCCGGGAGGGATTTTCACCCCTCCACTTT. It translates to CAWSVRREGFSPLHF.

This chain links TRBV28 with TRBJ2-7; TRBD1 agrees at 7 bases. The ends lost 7 bases at V and 4 bases at J; junction bases unmatched: 16. CDR1 and CDR2 from the germline V gene are MDHEN and SYDVKM. This CDR3 is built from 16 residues. CDR3 DNA sequence: TGTGCCAGCACCTCTACAGGGGCCGGATCTTTATACGAGCAGTACTTC. Translation: CASTSTGAGSLYEQYF.

The chain has TRBV27 and TRBJ2-1; D ambiguous. Deletions cut 5 bases from V and 11 bases from J, with 22 bases between. The CDR3 length is 15 residues. Germline V gene data show CDR1 as MNHEY and CDR2 as SMNVEV (reference sequence). The CDR3 region has the DNA TGTGCCAGCAGTCCCTCCCGAACCACTACAATGAAGCAGTTCTTC. Protein sequence: CASSPSRTTTMKQFF.

The rearrangement uses TRBV11-3 and TRBJ2-3; the D gene is possibly TRBD2 (5 bases). Trimming removed 0 bases from V and 4 bases from J, with 11 bases in between. CDR1 is SGHNT, CDR2 YENEEA, per germline. This CDR3 comprises 15 residues. CDR3 nucleotides: TGTGCCAGCAGCTTAGAGGGAGTTGGGGCAGATACGCAGTATTTT. Translation gives CASSLEGVGADTQYF.